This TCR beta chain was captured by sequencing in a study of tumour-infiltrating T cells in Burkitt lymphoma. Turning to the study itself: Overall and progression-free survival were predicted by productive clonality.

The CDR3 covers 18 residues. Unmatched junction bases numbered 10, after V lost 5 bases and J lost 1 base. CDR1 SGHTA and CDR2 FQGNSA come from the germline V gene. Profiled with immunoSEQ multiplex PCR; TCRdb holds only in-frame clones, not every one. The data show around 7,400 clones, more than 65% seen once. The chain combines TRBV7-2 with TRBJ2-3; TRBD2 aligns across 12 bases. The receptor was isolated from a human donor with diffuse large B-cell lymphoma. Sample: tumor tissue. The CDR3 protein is CASSPHGLAGPRTDTQYF. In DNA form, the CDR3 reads TGTGCCAGCAGCCCTCATGGACTAGCGGGGCCCCGCACAGATACGCAGTATTTT.